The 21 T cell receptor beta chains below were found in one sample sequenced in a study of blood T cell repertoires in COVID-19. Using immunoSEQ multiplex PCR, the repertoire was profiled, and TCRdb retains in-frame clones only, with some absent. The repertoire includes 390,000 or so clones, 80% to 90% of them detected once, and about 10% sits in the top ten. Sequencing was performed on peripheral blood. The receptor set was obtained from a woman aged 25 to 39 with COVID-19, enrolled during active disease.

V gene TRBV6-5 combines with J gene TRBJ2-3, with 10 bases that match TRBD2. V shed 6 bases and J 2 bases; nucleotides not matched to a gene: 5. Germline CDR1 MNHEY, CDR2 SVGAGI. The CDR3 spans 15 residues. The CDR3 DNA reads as TGTGCCAGCAGGCGGACTAGCGGTCACACAGATACGCAGTATTTT. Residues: CASRRTSGHTDTQYF.

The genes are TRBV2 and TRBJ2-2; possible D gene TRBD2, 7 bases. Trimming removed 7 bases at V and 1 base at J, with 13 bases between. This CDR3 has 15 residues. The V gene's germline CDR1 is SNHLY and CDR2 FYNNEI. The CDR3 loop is CASTGGGWNTGELFF. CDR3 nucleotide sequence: TGTGCCAGCACTGGGGGGGGCTGGAACACCGGGGAGCTGTTTTTT.

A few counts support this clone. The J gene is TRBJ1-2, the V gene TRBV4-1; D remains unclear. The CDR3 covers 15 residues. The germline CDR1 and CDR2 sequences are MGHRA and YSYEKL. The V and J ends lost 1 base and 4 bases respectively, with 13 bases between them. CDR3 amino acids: CASSQVAAGGYGYTF. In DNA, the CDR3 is TGCGCCAGCAGCCAAGTGGCAGCCGGAGGCTATGGCTACACCTTC.

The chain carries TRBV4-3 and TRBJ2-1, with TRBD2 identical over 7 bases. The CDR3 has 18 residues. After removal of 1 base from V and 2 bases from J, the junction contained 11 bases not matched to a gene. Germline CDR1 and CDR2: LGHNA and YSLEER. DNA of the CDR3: TGCGCCAGCAGCCAAGGGTATGGCGGGAGATCCCCCTACAATGAGCAGTTCTTC. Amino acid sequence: CASSQGYGGRSPYNEQFF.

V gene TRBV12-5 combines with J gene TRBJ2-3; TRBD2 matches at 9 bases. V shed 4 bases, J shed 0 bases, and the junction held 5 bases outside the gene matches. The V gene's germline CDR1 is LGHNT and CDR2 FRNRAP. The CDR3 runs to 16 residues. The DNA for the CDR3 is TGTGCTAGTGGTTGGGGGACTAGCAGGAGCACAGATACGCAGTATTTT. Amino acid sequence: CASGWGTSRSTDTQYF.

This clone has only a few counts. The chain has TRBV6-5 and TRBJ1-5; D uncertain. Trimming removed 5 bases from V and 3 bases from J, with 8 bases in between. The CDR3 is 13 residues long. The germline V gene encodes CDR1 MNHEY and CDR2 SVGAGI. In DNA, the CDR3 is TGTGCCAGCAGTCCCAGATCCAATCAGCCCCAGCATTTT. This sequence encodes CASSPRSNQPQHF.

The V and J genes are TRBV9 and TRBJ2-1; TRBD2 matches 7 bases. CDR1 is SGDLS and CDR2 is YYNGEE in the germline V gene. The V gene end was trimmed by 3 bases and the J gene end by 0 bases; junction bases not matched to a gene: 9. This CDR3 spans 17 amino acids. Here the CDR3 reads CASSAGLHEISYNEQFF. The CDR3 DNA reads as TGTGCCAGCAGCGCGGGACTACACGAAATCTCCTACAATGAGCAGTTCTTC.

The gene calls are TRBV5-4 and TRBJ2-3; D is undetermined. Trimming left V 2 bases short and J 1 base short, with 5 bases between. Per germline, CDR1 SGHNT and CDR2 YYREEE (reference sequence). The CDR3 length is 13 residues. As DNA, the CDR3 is TGTGCCAGCAGCTTATATCGCACAGATACGCAGTATTTT. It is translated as CASSLYRTDTQYF. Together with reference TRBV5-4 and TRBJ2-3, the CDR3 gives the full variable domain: ETGVTQSPTHLIKTRGQQVTLRCSSQSGHNTVSWYQQALGQGPQFIFQYYREEENGRGNFPPRFSGLQFPNYSSELNVNALELDDSALYLCASSLYRTDTQYFGPGTRLTVL.

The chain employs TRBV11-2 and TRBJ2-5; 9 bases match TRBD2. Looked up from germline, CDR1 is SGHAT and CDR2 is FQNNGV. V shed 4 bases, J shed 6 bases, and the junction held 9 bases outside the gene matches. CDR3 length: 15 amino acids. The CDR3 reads CASSSRTSETKTQYF. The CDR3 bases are TGTGCCAGCAGCTCGAGGACTAGCGAGACGAAGACCCAGTACTTC.

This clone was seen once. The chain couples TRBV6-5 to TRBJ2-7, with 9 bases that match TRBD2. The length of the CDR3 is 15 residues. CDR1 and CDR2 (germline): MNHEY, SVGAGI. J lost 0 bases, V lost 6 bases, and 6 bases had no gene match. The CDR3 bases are TGTGCCAGCAGAATCGCGGGAGGGGGCTCCTACGAGCAGTACTTC. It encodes CASRIAGGGSYEQYF.

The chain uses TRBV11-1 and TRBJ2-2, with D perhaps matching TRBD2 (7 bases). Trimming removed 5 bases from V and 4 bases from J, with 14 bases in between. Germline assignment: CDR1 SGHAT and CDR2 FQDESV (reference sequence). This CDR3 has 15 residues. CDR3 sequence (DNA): TGTGCCAGCAGCACGCAGGGGAGGGTCACCGGGGAGCTGTTTTTT. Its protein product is CASSTQGRVTGELFF.

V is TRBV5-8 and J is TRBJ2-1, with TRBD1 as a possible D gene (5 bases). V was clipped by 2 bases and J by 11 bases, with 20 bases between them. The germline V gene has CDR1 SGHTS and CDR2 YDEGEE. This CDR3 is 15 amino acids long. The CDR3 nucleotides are TGTGCCAGCAGCTTACGCGGACACAATGATTTTCAGCAGTTCTTC. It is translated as CASSLRGHNDFQQFF.

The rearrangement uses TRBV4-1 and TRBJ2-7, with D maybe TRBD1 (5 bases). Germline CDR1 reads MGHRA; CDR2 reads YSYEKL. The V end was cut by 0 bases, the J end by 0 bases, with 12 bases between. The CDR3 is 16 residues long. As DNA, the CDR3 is TGCGCCAGCAGCCAAGAATCTCAGGGCACCTCCTACGAGCAGTACTTC. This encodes CASSQESQGTSYEQYF.

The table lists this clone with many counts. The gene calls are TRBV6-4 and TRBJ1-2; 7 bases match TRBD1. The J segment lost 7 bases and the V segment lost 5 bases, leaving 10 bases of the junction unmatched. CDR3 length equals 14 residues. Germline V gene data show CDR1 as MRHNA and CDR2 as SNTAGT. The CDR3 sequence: CASSPGQDLPGYTF. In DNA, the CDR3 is TGTGCCAGCAGTCCCGGACAGGATCTACCTGGCTACACCTTC.

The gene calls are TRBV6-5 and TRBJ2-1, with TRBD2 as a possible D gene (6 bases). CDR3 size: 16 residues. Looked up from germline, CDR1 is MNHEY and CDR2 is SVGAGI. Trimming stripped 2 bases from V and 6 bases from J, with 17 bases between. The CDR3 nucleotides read TGTGCCAGCAGTTACCAGTTCGGAGGGCCAGGCAATGAGCAGTTCTTC. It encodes CASSYQFGGPGNEQFF.

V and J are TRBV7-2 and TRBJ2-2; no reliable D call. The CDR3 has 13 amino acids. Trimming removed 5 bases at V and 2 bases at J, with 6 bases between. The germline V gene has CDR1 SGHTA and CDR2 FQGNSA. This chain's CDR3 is CASSPINTGELFF. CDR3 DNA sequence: TGTGCCAGCAGCCCCATCAACACCGGGGAGCTGTTTTTT.

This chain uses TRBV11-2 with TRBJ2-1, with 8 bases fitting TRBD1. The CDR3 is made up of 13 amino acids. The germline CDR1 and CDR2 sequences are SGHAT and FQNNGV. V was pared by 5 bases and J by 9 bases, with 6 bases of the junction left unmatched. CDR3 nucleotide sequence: TGTGCCAGCAGCGTACAGGGGGTTGGTGAGCAGTTCTTC. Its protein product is CASSVQGVGEQFF.

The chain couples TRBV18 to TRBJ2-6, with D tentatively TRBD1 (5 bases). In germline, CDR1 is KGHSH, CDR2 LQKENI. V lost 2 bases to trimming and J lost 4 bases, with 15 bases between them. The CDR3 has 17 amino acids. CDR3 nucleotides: TGTGCCAGCTCACCAGTTCAGGGTACTACCGGGGCCAACGTCCTGACTTTC. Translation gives CASSPVQGTTGANVLTF.

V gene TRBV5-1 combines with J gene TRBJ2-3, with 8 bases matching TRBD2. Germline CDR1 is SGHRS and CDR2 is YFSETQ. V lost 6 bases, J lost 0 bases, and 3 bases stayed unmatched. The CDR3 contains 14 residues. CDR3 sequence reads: CASNREGSTDTQYF. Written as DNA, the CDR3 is TGCGCCAGCAATCGGGAGGGGAGCACAGATACGCAGTATTTT.

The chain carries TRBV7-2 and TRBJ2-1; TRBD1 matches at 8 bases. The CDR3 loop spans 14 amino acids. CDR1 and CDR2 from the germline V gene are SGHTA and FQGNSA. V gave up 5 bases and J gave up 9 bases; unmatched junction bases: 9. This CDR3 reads CASSPGQGEGEQFF. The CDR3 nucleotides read TGTGCCAGCAGCCCAGGACAGGGTGAGGGTGAGCAGTTCTTC.

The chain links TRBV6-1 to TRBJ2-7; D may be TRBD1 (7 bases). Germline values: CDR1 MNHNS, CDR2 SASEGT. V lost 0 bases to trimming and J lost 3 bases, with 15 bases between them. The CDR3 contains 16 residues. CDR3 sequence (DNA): TGTGCCAGCAGTGAAGCAAGAGTCAGGGGGGACTACGAGCAGTACTTC. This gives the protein CASSEARVRGDYEQYF.